This T cell receptor beta chain was documented in a study of CD8 T cells in ankylosing spondylitis. Whole-study results and caveats: A motif in TCR beta, a set of roughly 8 highly homologous variants, appeared characteristic of ankylosing spondylitis blood.

TCRdb processed the 5' RACE reads anew with MiXCR; each CDR3 protein has one entry. Altogether roughly 400,000 distinct CDR3 sequences are present, about 20% being singletons, with the ten largest covering approximately 15%. As to this clonotype: Its antigen remains unidentified.

The CDR3 has 13 residues. V shed 7 bases and J shed 5 bases, with 11 bases lying between them. Germline assignment: CDR1 LNHNV and CDR2 YYDKDF (reference sequence). The sequence was obtained from a male donor with ankylosing spondylitis. Sequenced sample: blood, either unsorted or a sorted T cell fraction (not recorded which). The chain is built from TRBV15 and TRBJ1-4; no clear D. The CDR3, as DNA: TGTGCCACCACCGGTGCTTTAAATGAAAAACTGTTTTTT. It translates to CATTGALNEKLFF.